A selection of T cell receptor beta chains follows, all from one sample in a study of T cells after yellow fever vaccination. TCRdb reprocessed the 5' RACE reads via MiXCR and lists one record per CDR3 protein. The sample lists 300,000 or so distinct CDR3 sequences, 4% occurring once. Source: PBMCs, taken 5 days after the yellow fever booster vaccination. The receptors originated from a man younger than 30 who received the YFV17D yellow fever vaccine. Each CDR3 is given with its conserved first and last residue. The D gene is left open where the match is weak. Clone size, where shown, is once, few, many, or a class for clones that have expanded.

>16|many|TRBJ2-5|NA|TRBV4-3
CASSQELVPGEETQYF
TGCGCCAGCAGCCAAGAGCTGGTACCGGGTGAAGAGACCCAGTACTTC
>17|few|TRBJ1-1|NA|TRBV30
CAWRKGPGPQWATEAFF
TGTGCCTGGAGAAAAGGCCCGGGACCACAGTGGGCCACTGAAGCTTTCTTT
>17|NA|TRBJ1-1|NA|TRBV5-5
CASSLQGAGGKNTEAFF
TGTGCCAGCAGCTTGCAAGGGGCGGGGGGCAAGAACACTGAAGCTTTCTTT
>13|NA|TRBJ1-2|NA|TRBV12-3/TRBV12-4
CASGIRGNYGYTF
TGTGCCAGCGGAATAAGGGGTAACTATGGCTACACCTTC
>18|many|TRBJ2-1|NA|TRBV5-5
CASSLSPHAGLTNNEQFF
TGTGCCAGCAGCTTGTCCCCCCACGCGGGACTCACGAACAATGAGCAGTTCTTC
>15|few|TRBJ2-1|TRBD2|TRBV5-1
CASSLTSGGSGEQFF
TGCGCCAGCAGCCTTACTAGCGGGGGATCGGGTGAGCAGTTCTTC
>13|few|TRBJ1-1|NA|TRBV6-5
CASSGPGNTEAFF
TGTGCCAGCAGCGGACCGGGAAACACTGAAGCTTTCTTT
>15|NA|TRBJ2-3|NA|TRBV30
CAWSAPGLHTDTQYF
TGTGCCTGGAGTGCCCCCGGGCTCCACACAGATACGCAGTATTTT
>14|few|TRBJ1-2|NA|TRBV5-4
CASSLVQEMSGYTF
TGTGCCAGCAGCTTGGTTCAGGAAATGAGTGGCTACACCTTC
>14|few|TRBJ2-5|NA|TRBV7-8
CASSLAGTWETQYF
TGTGCCAGCAGCTTAGCCGGGACATGGGAGACCCAGTACTTC
>14|NA|TRBJ2-2|NA|TRBV29-1
CSVESTGTTGELFF
TGCAGCGTTGAATCTACAGGGACCACCGGGGAGCTGTTTTTT
>15|many|TRBJ1-1|TRBD1|TRBV5-1
CASSLGTGIFTEAFF
TGCGCCAGCAGCTTAGGGACAGGGATATTCACTGAAGCTTTCTTT
>16|NA|TRBJ2-2|NA|TRBV7-7
CASSSNPDLNTGELFF
TGTGCTAGCAGCTCCAATCCGGACCTCAACACCGGGGAGCTGTTTTTT
>18|many|TRBJ2-7|TRBD1|TRBV6-2/TRBV6-3
CASRQTGTGNPSRPEQYF
TGTGCCAGCAGACAGACCGGGACAGGTAACCCCTCGCGCCCCGAGCAGTACTTC
>11|NA|TRBJ1-5|NA|TRBV12-3/TRBV12-4
CASSLSRAQHF
TGTGCCAGCAGTTTAAGCCGGGCCCAGCATTTT
>15|NA|TRBJ1-1|TRBD1|TRBV12-3/TRBV12-4
CASREAGGWNTEAFF
TGTGCCAGCAGGGAGGCAGGGGGCTGGAACACTGAAGCTTTCTTT
>14|NA|TRBJ1-5|NA|TRBV20-1
CSARVVGNNQPQHF
TGCAGTGCTAGAGTAGTAGGGAACAATCAGCCCCAGCATTTT
>14|NA|TRBJ2-3|TRBD2|TRBV19
CASSIAGGADTQYF
TGTGCCAGTAGTATAGCCGGGGGGGCAGATACGCAGTATTTT
>16|few|TRBJ2-5|TRBD2|TRBV7-2
CASSSKGAGGKGTQYF
TGTGCCAGCAGCTCTAAAGGAGCGGGGGGGAAAGGGACCCAGTACTTC
>14|NA|TRBJ2-7|NA|TRBV6-1
CASSEQGNIYEQYF
TGTGCCAGCAGTGAACAGGGCAATATCTACGAGCAGTACTTC
>12|NA|TRBJ2-1|TRBD2|TRBV20-1
CSASVTSHEQFF
TGCAGTGCTAGCGTGACTAGCCATGAGCAGTTCTTC
>15|NA|TRBJ2-3|NA|TRBV28
CASSLRALSTDTQYF
TGTGCCAGCAGTTTAAGGGCCCTCTCGACAGATACGCAGTATTTT